This T cell receptor (beta chain) was sequenced for a study of blood T cell repertoires in COVID-19. Study-level background: Recovered participants had two consecutive negative NP/OP PCR tests, healthcare professional clearance, or symptom resolution. Specimens from acute and convalescent COVID-19 originated in the United States, Italy and Spain.

Concerning this clone itself: Relative to the germline gene, one junction end is altered; a read error may explain this.

The cohort comprised adults aged 18 to 89 years residing in around 25 US areas. The CDR3 runs to 15 residues. The V gene's germline CDR1 is KGHSH and CDR2 LQKENI. Original data processing: Amplifying reference gene primers gave estimates of nucleated cell counts. Produced via immunoSEQ multiplex PCR; TCRdb's table is partial and in-frame only. V and J calls and clone size follow that table, whereas D and trimming were derived from the DNA. The sample has about 170,000 clones, 79% seen once; the top ten hold roughly 19%. This clonotype was sampled from a woman aged 70-85 years in a cohort exposed to, infected with or recovered from COVID-19 (not recorded which). V gene TRBV18 combines with J gene TRBJ2-2; TRBD1 aligns across 7 bases. Sequenced: PBMCs or T cells enriched from blood (not recorded which). CDR3 in DNA: TGTGCCAGCTCCGTTACAGGGGCGAAGACCGGGGAGCTGTTTTTT. Translating it yields CASSVTGAKTGELFF.